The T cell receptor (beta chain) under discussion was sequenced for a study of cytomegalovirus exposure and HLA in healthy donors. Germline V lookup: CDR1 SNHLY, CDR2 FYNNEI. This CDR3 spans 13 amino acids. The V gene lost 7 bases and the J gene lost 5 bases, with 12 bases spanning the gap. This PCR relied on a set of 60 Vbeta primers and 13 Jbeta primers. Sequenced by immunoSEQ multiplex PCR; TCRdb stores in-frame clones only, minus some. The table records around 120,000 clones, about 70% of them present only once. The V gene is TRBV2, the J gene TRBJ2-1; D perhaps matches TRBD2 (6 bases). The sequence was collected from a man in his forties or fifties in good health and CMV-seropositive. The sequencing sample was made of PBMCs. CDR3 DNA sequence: TGTGCCAGCAAGGCCAGGGAGGACAATGAGCAGTTCTTC. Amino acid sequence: CASKAREDNEQFF.